The 18 T cell receptor beta chains given below trace back to one sample, sequenced in a study of blood T cell repertoires in COVID-19. Profiled with immunoSEQ multiplex PCR; TCRdb holds only in-frame clones, not every one. This sample has approximately 19,000 clones, with more than 75% found just once. Source material: peripheral blood. These receptors were collected from a human donor in a cohort sampled during active COVID-19.

CDR3 loop: CASSLNRATTPSNEKLFF. CDR3 sequence (DNA): TGTGCCAGCAGTTTAAACAGGGCGACAACTCCCTCTAATGAAAAACTGTTTTTT. The chain recombines TRBV27 with TRBJ1-4; D possibly corresponds to TRBD1 (6 bases). V was trimmed by 2 bases and J by 3 bases, leaving 19 bases between them. The CDR3 length is 18 residues. Germline CDR1 and CDR2: MNHEY and SMNVEV (reference sequence).

J is TRBJ2-1 and V is TRBV4-1; 7 bases are shared with TRBD2. The germline gives CDR1 MGHRA, CDR2 YSYEKL. V shed 1 base and J 4 bases; nucleotides not matched to a gene: 7. The CDR3 runs to 16 residues. In DNA form, the CDR3 reads TGCGCCAGCAGCCAAGGGCCGGGAGGACTATACAATGAGCAGTTCTTC. This translates into CASSQGPGGLYNEQFF.

A single count supports this clone. CDR3 sequence (DNA): TGTGCCAGCTCACTTCAGGGGGGACAAGAGACCCAGTACTTC. Translated, it gives CASSLQGGQETQYF. The genes are TRBV18 and TRBJ2-5, with D maybe TRBD1 (7 bases). CDR1 KGHSH and CDR2 LQKENI come from the germline V gene. Deletions cut 4 bases from V and 2 bases from J, with 11 bases between. This CDR3 is 14 amino acids long.

The chain combines TRBV11-3 with TRBJ2-2; D not certain. The CDR3 is made up of 12 amino acids. V gave up 0 bases and J gave up 6 bases, with 2 bases separating them. Germline V gene lookup returns CDR1 SGHNT and CDR2 YENEEA. CDR3: CASSLDAGELFF. CDR3 DNA: TGTGCCAGCAGCTTAGACGCCGGGGAGCTGTTTTTT.

V and J are TRBV5-4 and TRBJ2-7, with D possibly matching TRBD1 (6 bases). Germline values: CDR1 SGHNT, CDR2 YYREEE (reference sequence). V lost 0 bases and J 3 bases, leaving 7 bases between the germline ends. There are 13 residues in the CDR3. In nucleotides, the CDR3 is TGTGCCAGCAGCTTGGAGGACAGCTACGAGCAGTACTTC. This sequence encodes CASSLEDSYEQYF.

V is TRBV10-3 and J is TRBJ2-3; possible D gene TRBD2, 6 bases. Germline CDR1 ENHRY, CDR2 SYGVKD. Deletions cut 7 bases from V and 3 bases from J, with 23 bases between. CDR3 length: 17 amino acids. CDR3 DNA: TGTGCCATCACTAAGGCCGATGCGGGGAACCCAACAGATACGCAGTATTTT. Protein: CAITKADAGNPTDTQYF.

The chain uses TRBV4-3 and TRBJ2-1; 8 positions agree with TRBD2. The CDR3 sequence is 16 residues long. V lost 0 bases and J lost 5; bases outside the gene matches: 6. Germline CDR1 is LGHNA and CDR2 is YSLEER. The CDR3 nucleotides read TGCGCCAGCAGCCAAGATGTTGCGGGAGGTGACAATGAGCAGTTCTTC. Its protein is CASSQDVAGGDNEQFF.

The chain couples TRBV6-2 or TRBV6-3 to TRBJ2-3; 14 nucleotides match TRBD2. The germline gives CDR1 MNHEY, CDR2 SVGEGT. The CDR3 is 16 residues long. The V gene end was trimmed by 4 bases and the J gene end by 5 bases; junction bases not matched to a gene: 5. CDR3 amino acids: CASSFGTSGSVDTQYF. In DNA form, the CDR3 reads TGTGCCAGCAGTTTCGGGACTAGCGGGAGCGTAGATACGCAGTATTTT.

This chain links TRBV6-2 or TRBV6-3 with TRBJ2-7, with 9 bases identical to TRBD1. The J segment lost 3 bases and the V segment lost 2 bases, leaving 5 bases of the junction unmatched. Germline values: CDR1 MNHEY, CDR2 SVGEGT. This CDR3 comprises 15 residues. The CDR3 region has the DNA TGTGCCAGCAGTTACGGGAGGACAGGGGTCTACGAGCAGTACTTC. Encoded protein: CASSYGRTGVYEQYF.

V is TRBV11-2 and J is TRBJ2-2; TRBD2 matches 7 bases. Germline assignment: CDR1 SGHAT and CDR2 FQNNGV. The junction had 8 bases not matched to a gene; V was cut back by 5 bases and J by 5 bases. This CDR3 is built from 15 residues. The CDR3 here is CASSPGPSGTGELFF. The DNA of the CDR3 is TGTGCCAGCAGCCCAGGCCCTAGCGGTACCGGGGAGCTGTTTTTT.

The CDR3: CSVLAETDTQYF. The DNA of the CDR3 is TGCAGCGTTCTAGCGGAAACAGATACGCAGTATTTT. This rearrangement joins TRBV29-1 to TRBJ2-3, with 7 bases fitting TRBD2. The CDR3 is 12 amino acids. The junction had 2 bases not matched to a gene; V was cut back by 5 bases and J by 3 bases. Germline V gives CDR1 SQVTM, CDR2 ANQGSEA.

The rearrangement links TRBV7-6 to TRBJ2-7; D call uncertain. V was shortened by 1 base and J by 7 bases, with 11 bases between the two germline ends. The CDR3 covers 13 residues. CDR1 is SGHVS and CDR2 is FNYEAQ in the germline V gene. CDR3 nucleotides: TGTGCCAGCAGCTTAGGAGGTTCATGGGAGCAGTACTTC. It translates to CASSLGGSWEQYF.

The chain has TRBV5-1 and TRBJ2-3, with D possibly TRBD1 on 5 matching bases. Trimming stripped 0 bases from V and 2 bases from J, with 10 bases between. CDR1 SGHRS and CDR2 YFSETQ come from the germline V gene. The CDR3 spans 15 residues. CDR3 amino acids: CASSLEGKHTDTQYF. The CDR3 DNA is TGCGCCAGCAGCTTGGAGGGGAAGCACACAGATACGCAGTATTTT. Full variable domain (remainder filled in from reference TRBV5-1 and TRBJ2-3): KAGVTQTPRYLIKTRGQQVTLSCSPISGHRSVSWYQQTPGQGLQFLFEYFSETQRNKGNFPGRFSGRQFSNSRSEMNVSTLELGDSALYLCASSLEGKHTDTQYFGPGTRLTVL.

The V call is TRBV20-1, the J call TRBJ1-1; no reliable D call. CDR3 length: 14 residues. Trimming took off 3 bases at V and 0 bases at J, with 11 bases between the two ends. Germline V gene lookup returns CDR1 DFQATT and CDR2 SNEGSKA (reference sequence). In DNA form, the CDR3 reads TGCAGTGCTAGTCCGACAACCTTGAACACTGAAGCTTTCTTT. It translates to CSASPTTLNTEAFF.

The rearrangement uses TRBV7-2 and TRBJ2-1; 9 bases line up with TRBD2. Germline V CDR1 and CDR2: SGHTA, FQGNSA. CDR3 size: 19 residues. V shed 5 bases and J 8 bases; nucleotides not matched to a gene: 22. In DNA form, the CDR3 reads TGTGCCAGCAGCCGGATAGGGGCCCTCGCTAGCGGGACGGGCCATGAGCAGTTCTTC. It specifies CASSRIGALASGTGHEQFF.

The chain uses TRBV12-3 or TRBV12-4 and TRBJ2-1, with D tentatively TRBD2 (5 bases). Between the trimmed V and J ends, which lost 0 bases and 8 bases, there was a span of 8 bases. The CDR3 is made up of 13 amino acids. CDR3 in amino acids: CASSLAGVYEQFF. The CDR3 nucleotides are TGTGCCAGCAGTTTAGCGGGAGTCTATGAGCAGTTCTTC.

The chain has TRBV5-4 and TRBJ1-6; tentative D call: TRBD1 (5 bases). CDR1 is SGHNT, CDR2 YYREEE, per germline (reference sequence). The CDR3 covers 19 residues. The ends were cut back, 1 base at V and 5 bases at J, with 22 bases in the middle. CDR3 in DNA: TGTGCCAGCAGCTTGAAGGGCCGTTTTTCGGGACTCAATAATTCACCCCTCCACTTT. Translated: CASSLKGRFSGLNNSPLHF.

The rearrangement uses TRBV7-2 and TRBJ1-4, with no clear D. This CDR3 has 12 amino acids. V dropped 6 bases and J dropped 7 bases, with 9 bases sitting between them. Germline CDR1 and CDR2: SGHTA and FQGNSA. CDR3 DNA: TGTGCCAGCAGTCCGGGTTTTGAAAAACTGTTTTTT. This translates into CASSPGFEKLFF.